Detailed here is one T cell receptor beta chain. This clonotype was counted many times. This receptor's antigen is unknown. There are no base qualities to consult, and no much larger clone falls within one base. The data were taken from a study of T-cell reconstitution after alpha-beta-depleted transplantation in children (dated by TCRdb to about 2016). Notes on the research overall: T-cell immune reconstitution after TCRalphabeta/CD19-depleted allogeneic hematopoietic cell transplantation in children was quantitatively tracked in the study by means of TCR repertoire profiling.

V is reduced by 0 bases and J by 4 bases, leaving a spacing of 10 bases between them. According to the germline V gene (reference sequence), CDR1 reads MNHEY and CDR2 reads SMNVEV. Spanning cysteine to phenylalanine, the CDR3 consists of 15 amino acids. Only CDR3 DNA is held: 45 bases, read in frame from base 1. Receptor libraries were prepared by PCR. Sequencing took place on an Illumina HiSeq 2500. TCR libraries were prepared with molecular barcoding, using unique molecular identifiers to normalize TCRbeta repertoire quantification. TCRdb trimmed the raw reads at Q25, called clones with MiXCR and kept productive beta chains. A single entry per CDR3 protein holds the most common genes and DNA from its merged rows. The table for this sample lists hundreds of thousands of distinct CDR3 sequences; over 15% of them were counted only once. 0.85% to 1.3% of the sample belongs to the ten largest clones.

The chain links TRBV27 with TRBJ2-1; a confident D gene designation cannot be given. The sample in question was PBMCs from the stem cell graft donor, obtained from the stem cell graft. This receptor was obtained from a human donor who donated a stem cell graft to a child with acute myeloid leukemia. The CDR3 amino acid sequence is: CASSLSVLGYNEQFF. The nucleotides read TGTGCCAGCAGTTTATCGGTACTCGGGTACAATGAGCAGTTCTTC.